Below, one T cell receptor beta chain is given with its context. Its cognate antigen is unknown. The sample comes from a study of T cell responses to AZD1222 COVID-19 vaccine. Regarding the study as a whole: It was only after the peak T cell response that any repertoires were sampled. Reportedly, nearly half of unique spike TCRs recognized epitopes outside B.1.351/B.1.1.7 mutations. Females made up more of the donors, who were largely white British, and clonal diversity may have come out too low. An increase in Spike-specific TCR breadth and depth was observed after two AZD1222 doses.

The V and J ends lost 4 bases and 6 bases, in that order; junction bases with no gene match: 1. Germline V CDR1 and CDR2: ENHRY, SYGVKD. The CDR3 has 15 residues. The method was immunoSEQ multiplex PCR; TCRdb's version includes in-frame clones alone and lacks a portion of them. Of more than 150,000 clones in the sample, around 90% were seen once. This TCR came from an adult who received the AZD1222 COVID-19 vaccine. The J gene is TRBJ2-2, the V gene TRBV10-3, with 14 bases fitting TRBD2. The sample consisted of peripheral blood, taken 28 days after the second AZD1222 dose. The CDR3 sequence is CAISGGLAGAGELFF. Here the CDR3 DNA reads TGTGCCATCAGTGGGGGACTAGCGGGAGCCGGGGAGCTGTTTTTT.